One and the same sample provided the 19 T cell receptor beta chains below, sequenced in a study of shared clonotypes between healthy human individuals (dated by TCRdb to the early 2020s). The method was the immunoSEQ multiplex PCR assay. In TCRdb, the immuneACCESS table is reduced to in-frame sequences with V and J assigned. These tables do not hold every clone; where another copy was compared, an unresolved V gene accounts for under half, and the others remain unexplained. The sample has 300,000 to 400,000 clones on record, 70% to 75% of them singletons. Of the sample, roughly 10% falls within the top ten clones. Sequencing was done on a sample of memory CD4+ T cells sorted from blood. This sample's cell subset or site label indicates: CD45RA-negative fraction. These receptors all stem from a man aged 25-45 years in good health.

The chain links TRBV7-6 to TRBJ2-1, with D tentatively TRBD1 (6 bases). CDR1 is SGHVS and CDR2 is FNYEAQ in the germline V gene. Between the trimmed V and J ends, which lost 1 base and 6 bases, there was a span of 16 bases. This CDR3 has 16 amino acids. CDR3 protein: CASSLVWGPVGNEQFF. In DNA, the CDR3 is TGTGCCAGCAGCTTAGTATGGGGGCCGGTAGGCAATGAGCAGTTCTTC.

The CDR3 region is CATGEGRNTGELFF. CDR3 bases: TGTGCCACGGGTGAGGGACGCAACACCGGGGAGCTGTTTTTT. The rearrangement uses TRBV7-3 and TRBJ2-2, with D perhaps given as TRBD1 or TRBD2 (5 bases each). The CDR3 has 14 amino acids. Trimming removed 10 bases from V and 2 bases from J, with 14 bases in between. Germline CDR1 is SGHTA and CDR2 is FQGTGA.

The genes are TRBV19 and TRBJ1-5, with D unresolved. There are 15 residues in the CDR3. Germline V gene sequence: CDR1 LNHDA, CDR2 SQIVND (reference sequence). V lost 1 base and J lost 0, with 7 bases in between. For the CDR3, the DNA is TGTGCCAGTAGTATAGGGGTAGGTAGCAATCAGCCCCAGCATTTT. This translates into CASSIGVGSNQPQHF.

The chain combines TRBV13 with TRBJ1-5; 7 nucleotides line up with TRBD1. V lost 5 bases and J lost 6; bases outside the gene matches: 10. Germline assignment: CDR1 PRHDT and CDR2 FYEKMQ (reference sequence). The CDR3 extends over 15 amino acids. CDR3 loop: CASSRGTDGAQPQHF. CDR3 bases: TGTGCCAGCAGCAGAGGGACAGACGGAGCTCAGCCCCAGCATTTT.

The DNA of the CDR3 is TGTGCCAGCTCACCACTTTCACGGCGCCCAGATACGCAGTATTTT. Amino acid sequence: CASSPLSRRPDTQYF. The chain joins TRBV18 to TRBJ2-3; D gene ambiguous. The CDR3 is 15 residues long. V lost 1 base to trimming and J lost 4 bases, with 12 bases between them. CDR1 and CDR2 (germline): KGHSH, LQKENI.

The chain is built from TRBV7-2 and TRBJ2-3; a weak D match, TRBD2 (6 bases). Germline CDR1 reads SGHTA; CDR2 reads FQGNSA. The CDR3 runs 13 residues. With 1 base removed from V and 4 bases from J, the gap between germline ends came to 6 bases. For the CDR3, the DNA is TGTGCCAGCAGCTTAGGGGGGGCAGATACGCAGTATTTT. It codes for CASSLGGADTQYF.

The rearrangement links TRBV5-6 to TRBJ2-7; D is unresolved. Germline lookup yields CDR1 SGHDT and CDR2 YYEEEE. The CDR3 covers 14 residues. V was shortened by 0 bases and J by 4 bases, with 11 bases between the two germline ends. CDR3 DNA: TGTGCCAGCAGCTTGGCGGGTATGGGTTACGAGCAGTACTTC. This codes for CASSLAGMGYEQYF.

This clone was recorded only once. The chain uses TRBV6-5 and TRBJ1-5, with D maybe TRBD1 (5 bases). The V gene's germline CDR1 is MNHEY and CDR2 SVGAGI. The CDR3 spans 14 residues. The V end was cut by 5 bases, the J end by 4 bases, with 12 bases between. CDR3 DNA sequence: TGTGCCAGCAGTCCCGAGGGGCGAAATCAGCCCCAGCATTTT. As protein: CASSPEGRNQPQHF.

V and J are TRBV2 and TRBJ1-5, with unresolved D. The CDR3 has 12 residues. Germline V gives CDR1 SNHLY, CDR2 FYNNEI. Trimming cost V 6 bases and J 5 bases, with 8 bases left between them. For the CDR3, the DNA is TGTGCCAGCAGGGGAATTGATCAGCCCCAGCATTTT. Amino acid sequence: CASRGIDQPQHF.

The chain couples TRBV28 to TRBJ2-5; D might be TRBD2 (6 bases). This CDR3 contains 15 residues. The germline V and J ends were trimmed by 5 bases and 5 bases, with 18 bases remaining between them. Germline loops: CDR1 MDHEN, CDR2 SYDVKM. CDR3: CASSDPGGTGETQYF. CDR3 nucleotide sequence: TGTGCCAGCAGTGACCCAGGTGGGACTGGGGAGACCCAGTACTTC.

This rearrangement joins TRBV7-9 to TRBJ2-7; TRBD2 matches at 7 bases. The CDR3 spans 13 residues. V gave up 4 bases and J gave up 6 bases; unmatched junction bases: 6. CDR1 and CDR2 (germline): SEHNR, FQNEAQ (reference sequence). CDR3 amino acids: CASSYTSEGEQYF. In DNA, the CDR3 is TGTGCCAGCAGCTACACTAGCGAGGGCGAGCAGTACTTC.

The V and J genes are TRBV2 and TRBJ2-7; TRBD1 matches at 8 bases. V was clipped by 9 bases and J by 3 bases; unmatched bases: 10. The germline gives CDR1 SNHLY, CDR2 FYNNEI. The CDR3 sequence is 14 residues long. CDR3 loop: CASLTGTGDYEQYF. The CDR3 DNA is TGTGCCAGTCTCACCGGGACAGGCGACTACGAGCAGTACTTC.

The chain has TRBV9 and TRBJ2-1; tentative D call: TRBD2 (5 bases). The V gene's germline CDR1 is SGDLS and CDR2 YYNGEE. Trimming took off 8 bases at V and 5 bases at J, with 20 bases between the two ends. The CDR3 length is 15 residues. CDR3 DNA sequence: TGTGCCAGAGGCAAGGACTCCTATATACACAATGAGCAGTTCTTC. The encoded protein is CARGKDSYIHNEQFF.

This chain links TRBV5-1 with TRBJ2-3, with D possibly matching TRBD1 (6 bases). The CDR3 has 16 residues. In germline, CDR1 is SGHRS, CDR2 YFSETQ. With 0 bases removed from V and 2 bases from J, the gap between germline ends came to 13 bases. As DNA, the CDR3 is TGCGCCAGCAGCTTGGCTGTCAGGGACATCACAGATACGCAGTATTTT. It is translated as CASSLAVRDITDTQYF.

Here the CDR3 reads CASGLSPAGSTEAFF. The CDR3 DNA reads as TGTGCTAGTGGTTTGTCTCCTGCGGGGAGCACTGAAGCTTTCTTT. The genes are TRBV12-5 and TRBJ1-1; D not resolved. CDR1 and CDR2 from the germline V gene are LGHNT and FRNRAP. This CDR3 contains 15 residues. V lost 2 bases to trimming and J lost 4 bases, with 14 bases between them.

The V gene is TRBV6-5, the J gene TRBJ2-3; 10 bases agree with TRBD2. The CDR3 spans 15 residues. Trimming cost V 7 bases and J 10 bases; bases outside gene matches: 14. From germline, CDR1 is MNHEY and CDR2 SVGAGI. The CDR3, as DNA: TGTGCCAGCACCCCACCAGGCCTAGCGGGAGTCCCGCAGTATTTT. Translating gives CASTPPGLAGVPQYF.

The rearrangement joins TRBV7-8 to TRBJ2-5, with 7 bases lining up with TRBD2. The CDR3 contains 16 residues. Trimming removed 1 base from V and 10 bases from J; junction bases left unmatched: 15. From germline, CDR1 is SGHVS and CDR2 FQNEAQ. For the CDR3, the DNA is TGTGCCAGCAGCTTAGTTCGCCTAGCGGAAGCTTCAGACCAGTACTTC. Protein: CASSLVRLAEASDQYF.

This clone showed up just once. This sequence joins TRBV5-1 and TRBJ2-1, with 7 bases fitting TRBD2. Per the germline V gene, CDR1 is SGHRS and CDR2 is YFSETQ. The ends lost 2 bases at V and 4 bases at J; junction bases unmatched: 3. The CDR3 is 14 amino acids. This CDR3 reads CASSLRLAYNEQFF. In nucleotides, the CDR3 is TGCGCCAGCAGCTTAAGACTAGCATACAATGAGCAGTTCTTC. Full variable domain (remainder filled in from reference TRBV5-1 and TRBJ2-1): KAGVTQTPRYLIKTRGQQVTLSCSPISGHRSVSWYQQTPGQGLQFLFEYFSETQRNKGNFPGRFSGRQFSNSRSEMNVSTLELGDSALYLCASSLRLAYNEQFFGPGTRLTVL.

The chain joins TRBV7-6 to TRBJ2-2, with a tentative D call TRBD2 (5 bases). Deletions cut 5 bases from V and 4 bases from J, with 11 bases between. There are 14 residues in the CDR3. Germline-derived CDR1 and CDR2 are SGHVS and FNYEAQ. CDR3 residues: CASSQSSFTGELFF. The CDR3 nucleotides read TGTGCCAGCAGCCAATCTAGCTTCACCGGGGAGCTGTTTTTT.